Listed below are T cell receptor beta chains from one sample, sequenced in a study of T cell repertoires in cytomegalovirus infection. TCRdb re-called the reads through MiXCR, storing one row per CDR3 protein. The table has about 140,000 distinct CDR3 sequences, about 6.1% seen once. The material sequenced was PBMCs. The receptors stem from a human donor in good health (CMV status not recorded). Some clones in this sample may be carry-over from other donors' samples. CDR3s include the opening cysteine and the closing phenylalanine or tryptophan. The D gene is left open where the match is weak. Size tells how often a clone was seen (once, few, many) or the class of an expanded clone, and some rows leave it out.

j_call v_call clone_size d_call cdr3_nt cdr3_aa
TRBJ2-5 TRBV7-2 many - TGTGCCAGCAGCTTAGTTACGCTCGGGGAGACCCAGTACTTC CASSLVTLGETQYF
TRBJ2-5 TRBV6-2/TRBV6-3 few - TGTGCCAGCAGTTACGAGGCTGAGACCCAGTACTTC CASSYEAETQYF
TRBJ2-1 TRBV7-2 many - TGTGCCAGCAGCTTAGGCGGGGCGAAGGTTAATGAGCAGTTCTTC CASSLGGAKVNEQFF
TRBJ1-2 TRBV9 many TRBD1 TGTGCCAGCAGCCCCGCGGGACAGGGGATACTGGGCTATGGCTACACCTTC CASSPAGQGILGYGYTF
TRBJ1-5 TRBV6-2/TRBV6-3 few - TGTGCCAGCAGTTCGACAGTATATAGCAATCAGCCCCAGCATTTT CASSSTVYSNQPQHF
TRBJ1-5 TRBV7-2 many TRBD1 TGTGCCAGCAGCCCAGGACAGGGGAGGATCAATCAGCCCCAGCATTTT CASSPGQGRINQPQHF
TRBJ1-1 TRBV7-3 many TRBD1 TGTGCCAGCAGCCGCAGGACAGGGTCGGTGACTGAAGCTTTCTTT CASSRRTGSVTEAFF
TRBJ1-1 TRBV7-2 many - TGTGCCAGCAGCCCATATGAGACTGAAGCTTTCTTT CASSPYETEAFF
TRBJ1-4 TRBV11-2 many - TGTGCCAGCAGCTTCAGGACTAATGAAAAACTGTTTTTT CASSFRTNEKLFF
TRBJ1-1 TRBV18 - - TGTGCCAGCTCACCAATGGGGATGAACACTGAAGCTTTCTTT CASSPMGMNTEAFF
TRBJ2-3 TRBV12-3/TRBV12-4 - TRBD1 TGTGCCAGCAGTACCTGGGACAGGGCGAAAGATACGCAGTATTTT CASSTWDRAKDTQYF
TRBJ2-7 TRBV7-2 many TRBD1 TGTGCCAGCAGCTTAGCAATTGCCGGGACAGGGGGCCGCAAATTCTACGAGCAGTACTTC CASSLAIAGTGGRKFYEQYF
TRBJ2-7 TRBV6-2/TRBV6-3 many - TGTGCCAGCAGTTACTCGAGTGGGGGCTACGAGCAGTACTTC CASSYSSGGYEQYF
TRBJ2-7 TRBV28 few - TGTGCCAGCAGCGGACTCGCGCAGTACGAGCAGTACTTC CASSGLAQYEQYF
TRBJ2-7 TRBV6-1 many TRBD2 TGTGCCAGCAGGACTAGCGGGATCAACGAGCAGTACTTC CASRTSGINEQYF
TRBJ1-6 TRBV27 many - TGTGCCAGCAGCCCCGGGACCCCAAATTCACCCCTCCACTTT CASSPGTPNSPLHF
TRBJ2-4 TRBV29-1 - TRBD2 TGCAGCGTTAAGCTAGCGGGATCCGCTTTAGCCAAAAACATTCAGTACTTC CSVKLAGSALAKNIQYF
TRBJ2-1 TRBV5-8 many TRBD2 TGTGCCAGCAGCTTGATGGTAATAGCGGGGGGACAAAGTTCCTACAATGAGCAGTTCTTC CASSLMVIAGGQSSYNEQFF
TRBJ2-5 TRBV7-2 many TRBD1 TGTGCCAGCAGCCCTGACAGGGTAAAAGAGACCCAGTACTTC CASSPDRVKETQYF
TRBJ1-2 TRBV13 - - TGTGCCAGCAGCTTAGGATTCACGGTTACTAACTATGGCTACACCTTC CASSLGFTVTNYGYTF
TRBJ1-5 TRBV7-6 - - TGTGCCAGCAGCTCGCTCGCCCAGCCCCAGCATTTT CASSSLAQPQHF
TRBJ2-1 TRBV20-1 - - TGCAGTGCTCTACCACCCTACAATGAGCAGTTCTTC CSALPPYNEQFF
TRBJ1-2 TRBV7-2 many - TGTGCCAGCAGCTTAGACAAGAACTATGGCTACACCTTC CASSLDKNYGYTF
TRBJ2-3 TRBV20-1 many TRBD2 TGCAGTGCTACGGCTAGCGGGGGGCCGGGCACAGATACGCAGTATTTT CSATASGGPGTDTQYF
TRBJ2-5 TRBV7-9 many - TGTGCCAGCAGCTTAGTAGGGTTCGAGACCCAGTACTTC CASSLVGFETQYF
TRBJ1-1 TRBV7-2 many - TGTGCCAGCAGATACAGGTCTACTAACACTGAAGCTTTCTTT CASRYRSTNTEAFF
TRBJ2-5 TRBV7-2 many - TGTGCCAGCAGCTTACAGGGGGCAGCGGGGGAGACCCAGTACTTC CASSLQGAAGETQYF
TRBJ1-5 TRBV28 - - TGTGCCAGCAGCCAACCCCCCTCCCGACATTTGGATTTT CASSQPPSRHLDF
TRBJ2-7 TRBV5-6 - - TGTGCCAGCAGCTTTGTCGGGGGGCAATCCGACGAGCAGTACTTC CASSFVGGQSDEQYF
TRBJ2-5 TRBV19 many - TGTGCCAGTAGTATAGGGTGGGGAGAAGTGGAGACCCAGTACTTC CASSIGWGEVETQYF